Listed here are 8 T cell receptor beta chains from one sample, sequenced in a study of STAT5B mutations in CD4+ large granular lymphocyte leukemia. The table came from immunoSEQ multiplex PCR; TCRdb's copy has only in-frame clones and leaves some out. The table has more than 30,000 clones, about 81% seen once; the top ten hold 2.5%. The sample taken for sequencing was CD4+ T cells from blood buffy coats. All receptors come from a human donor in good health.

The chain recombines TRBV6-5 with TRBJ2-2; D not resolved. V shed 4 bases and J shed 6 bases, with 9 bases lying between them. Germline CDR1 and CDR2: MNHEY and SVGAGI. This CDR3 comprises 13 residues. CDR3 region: CASSSPLAGELFF. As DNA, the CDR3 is TGTGCCAGCAGTTCCCCCTTAGCCGGGGAGCTGTTTTTT.

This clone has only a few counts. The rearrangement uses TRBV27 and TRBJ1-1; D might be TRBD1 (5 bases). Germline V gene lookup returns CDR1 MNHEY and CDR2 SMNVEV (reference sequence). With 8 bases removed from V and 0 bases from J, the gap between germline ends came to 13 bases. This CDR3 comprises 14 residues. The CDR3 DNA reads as TGTGCCAGCGGGGGTGGGGCGGTGAACACTGAAGCTTTCTTT. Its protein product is CASGGGAVNTEAFF.

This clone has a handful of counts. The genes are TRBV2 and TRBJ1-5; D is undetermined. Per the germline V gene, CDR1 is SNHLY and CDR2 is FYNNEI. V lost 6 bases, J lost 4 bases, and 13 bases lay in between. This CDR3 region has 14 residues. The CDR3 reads CASSQIGENQPQHF. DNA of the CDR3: TGTGCCAGCAGCCAAATTGGGGAGAATCAGCCCCAGCATTTT.

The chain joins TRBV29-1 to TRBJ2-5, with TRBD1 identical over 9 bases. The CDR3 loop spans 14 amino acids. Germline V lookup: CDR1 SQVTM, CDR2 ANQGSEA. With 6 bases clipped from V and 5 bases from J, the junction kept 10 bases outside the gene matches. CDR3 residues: CSVQQQGARETQYF. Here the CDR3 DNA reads TGCAGCGTCCAACAACAGGGGGCTCGGGAGACCCAGTACTTC. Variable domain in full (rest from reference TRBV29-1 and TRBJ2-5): SAVISQKPSRDICQRGTSLTIQCQVDSQVTMMFWYRQQPGQSLTLIATANQGSEATYESGFVIDKFPISRPNLTFSTLTVSNMSPEDSSIYLCSVQQQGARETQYFGPGTRLLVL.

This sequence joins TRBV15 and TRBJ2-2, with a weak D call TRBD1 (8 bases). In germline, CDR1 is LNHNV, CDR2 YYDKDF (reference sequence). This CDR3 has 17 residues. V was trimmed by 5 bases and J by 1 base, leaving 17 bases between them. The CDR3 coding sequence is TGTGCCACCAGCTCACCCAGCGGGACAGGGAACACCGGGGAGCTGTTTTTT. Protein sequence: CATSSPSGTGNTGELFF.

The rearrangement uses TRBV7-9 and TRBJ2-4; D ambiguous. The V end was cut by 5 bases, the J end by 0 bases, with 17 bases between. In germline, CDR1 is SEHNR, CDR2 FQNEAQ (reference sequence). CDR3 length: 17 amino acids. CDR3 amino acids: CASSRPGSVLAKNIQYF. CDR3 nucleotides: TGTGCCAGCAGCAGGCCCGGAAGCGTTCTAGCCAAAAACATTCAGTACTTC.

CDR3 nucleotides: TGTGCCTGGAGTGTAATAATGTTGGACAGGTGGCCGTCACCCCTCCACTTT. It yields the protein CAWSVIMLDRWPSPLHF. The rearrangement joins TRBV30 to TRBJ1-6; 7 nucleotides match TRBD1. Germline V gives CDR1 GTSNPN, CDR2 SVGIG (reference sequence). Germline trimming cut 0 bases from V and 10 bases from J; bases unmatched to any gene: 15. This CDR3 has 17 residues.

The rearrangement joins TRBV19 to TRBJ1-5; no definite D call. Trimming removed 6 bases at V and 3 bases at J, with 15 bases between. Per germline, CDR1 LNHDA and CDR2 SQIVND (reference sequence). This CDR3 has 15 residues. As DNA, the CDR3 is TGTGCCAGTAGATCTAGTTGGGGAGACAATCAGCCCCAGCATTTT. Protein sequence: CASRSSWGDNQPQHF.